This T cell receptor (beta chain) was retrieved from a study of preoperative IRX-2 immunotherapy in early breast cancer. Treatment in this sample: preoperative locoregional IRX-2 cytokine immunotherapy. Samples came from a phase Ib trial of preoperative locoregional IRX-2 cytokine immunotherapy. V dropped 0 bases and J dropped 7; count of bases not matched to a gene: 7. Looked up from germline, CDR1 is SGHRS and CDR2 is YFSETQ. CDR3 size: 16 residues. TCRdb keeps only in-frame clones here, not all; method: immunoSEQ multiplex PCR. The sample has some 99,000 clones; 80% to 90% are singletons. This TCR came from a human donor with breast cancer. The chain employs TRBV5-1 and TRBJ2-2; 9 bases agree with TRBD1. Sequencing was performed on tumor tissue, taken after IRX-2 immunotherapy. DNA for the CDR3: TGCGCCAGCAGCTTGGCGGTACAGGGGGCGATCGGGGAGCTGTTTTTT. Residues: CASSLAVQGAIGELFF.